The 23 T cell receptor beta chains given below trace back to one sample, sequenced in a study of T cell responses to AZD1222 COVID-19 vaccine. Profiled with immunoSEQ multiplex PCR; TCRdb holds only in-frame clones, not every one. This sample has some 130,000 clones, with just under 95% found just once. This specimen consisted of peripheral blood, obtained 28 days after the second AZD1222 dose. These receptors were collected from an adult who received the AZD1222 COVID-19 vaccine.

The V call is TRBV29-1, the J call TRBJ1-1; D might be TRBD1 (5 bases). Germline V gene sequence: CDR1 SQVTM, CDR2 ANQGSEA. V lost 4 bases to trimming and J lost 4 bases, with 7 bases between them. CDR3 length: 11 residues. In DNA form, the CDR3 reads TGCAGCGTTGGAGGGGCCACTGAAGCTTTCTTT. Amino acid sequence: CSVGGATEAFF.

V gene TRBV19 combines with J gene TRBJ2-7; 8 nucleotides match TRBD2. Germline CDR1 and CDR2: LNHDA and SQIVND (reference sequence). The CDR3 extends over 13 amino acids. The ends lost 2 bases at V and 4 bases at J; junction bases unmatched: 1. The CDR3 loop reads CASSITSGYEQYF. The DNA of the CDR3 is TGTGCCAGTAGTATAACTAGCGGATACGAGCAGTACTTC.

This chain links TRBV6-5 with TRBJ2-7; D call uncertain. Trimming removed 2 bases at V and 3 bases at J, with 11 bases between. The CDR3 consists of 14 residues. CDR1 is MNHEY, CDR2 SVGAGI, per germline. For the CDR3, the DNA is TGTGCCAGCAGTTACACACGGACCAACTACGAGCAGTACTTC. Translation gives CASSYTRTNYEQYF.

V and J are TRBV7-3 and TRBJ2-3; no clear D gene. Germline CDR1 SGHTA, CDR2 FQGTGA. V was cut by 5 bases and J by 0 bases, with 6 bases left in between. The CDR3 is 13 amino acids. The CDR3 region is CASSPTSTDTQYF. CDR3 DNA sequence: TGTGCCAGCAGCCCAACTAGCACAGATACGCAGTATTTT.

This clone was detected once. V and J are TRBV6-5 and TRBJ1-6, with a possible D match to TRBD1 (5 bases). Germline assignment: CDR1 MNHEY and CDR2 SVGAGI. V lost 5 bases and J 8 bases, leaving 16 bases between the germline ends. CDR3 length equals 15 residues. The CDR3 DNA reads TGTGCCAGCAGTACAGCCGGGCAGGGATATTCACCCCTCCACTTT. This gives the protein CASSTAGQGYSPLHF.

V usage is TRBV29-1 and J usage is TRBJ1-1, with D tentatively TRBD1 (6 bases). This CDR3 has 12 amino acids. Trimming pared 6 bases from V and 4 bases from J, leaving 12 bases between. Germline-derived CDR1 and CDR2 are SQVTM and ANQGSEA. CDR3 residues: CSVLQGGTEAFF. CDR3 DNA: TGCAGCGTATTACAGGGAGGCACTGAAGCTTTCTTT. Combining the CDR3 with reference TRBV29-1 and TRBJ1-1 gives the whole variable domain SAVISQKPSRDICQRGTSLTIQCQVDSQVTMMFWYRQQPGQSLTLIATANQGSEATYESGFVIDKFPISRPNLTFSTLTVSNMSPEDSSIYLCSVLQGGTEAFFGQGTRLTVV.

This clone has only one observation. The V gene is TRBV7-9, the J gene TRBJ1-1; weak D call: TRBD1 (5 bases). Germline V CDR1 and CDR2: SEHNR, FQNEAQ (reference sequence). V lost 3 bases, J lost 11 bases, and 16 bases lay in between. The CDR3 sequence is 13 residues long. The CDR3 reads CASSFSQTYRAFF. CDR3 DNA sequence: TGTGCCAGCAGCTTTTCCCAAACCTACAGGGCTTTCTTT.

The CDR3 DNA sequence: TGTGCCAGCAGCCAAGATCTAGCGGGGGGGCCTTACAATGAGCAGTTCTTC. Translated, it gives CASSQDLAGGPYNEQFF. The chain employs TRBV3-1 (or the pseudogene TRBV3-2) and TRBJ2-1; 12 bases are shared with TRBD2. Germline V CDR1 and CDR2: LGHDT, YNNKEL (reference sequence). This CDR3 has 17 amino acids. The V and J ends lost 0 bases and 4 bases, in that order; junction bases with no gene match: 4.

V gene TRBV7-9 combines with J gene TRBJ1-4, with a tentative D call TRBD1 (6 bases). V lost 5 bases, J lost 1 base, and 8 bases lay in between. The CDR3 is 14 residues long. CDR1 and CDR2 (germline): SEHNR, FQNEAQ (reference sequence). The CDR3 region is CASSLQGTNEKLFF. CDR3 coding DNA: TGTGCCAGCAGCCTACAGGGAACTAATGAAAAACTGTTTTTT. The full variable domain, completed using reference TRBV7-9 and TRBJ1-4, is DTGVSQNPRHKITKRGQNVTFRCDPISEHNRLYWYRQTLGQGPEFLTYFQNEAQLEKSRLLSDRFSAERPKGSFSTLEIQRTEQGDSAMYLCASSLQGTNEKLFFGSGTQLSVL.

The chain employs TRBV2 and TRBJ1-2, with D possibly matching TRBD1 (5 bases). Germline CDR1 reads SNHLY; CDR2 reads FYNNEI. The CDR3 runs to 12 residues. V was shortened by 6 bases and J by 3 bases, with 8 bases between the two germline ends. CDR3 amino acids: CASRGQDYGYTF. The DNA of the CDR3 is TGTGCCAGCAGAGGACAAGACTATGGCTACACCTTC.

J is TRBJ1-1 and V is TRBV19; 7 bases map to TRBD1. Germline assignment: CDR1 LNHDA and CDR2 SQIVND (reference sequence). The CDR3 covers 13 residues. V was clipped by 10 bases and J by 4 bases; unmatched bases: 9. This CDR3 is CAISHRGSTEAFF. The CDR3 DNA reads as TGTGCCATTTCCCACAGGGGAAGCACTGAAGCTTTCTTT.

This chain uses TRBV5-4 with TRBJ2-5; D is unclear. In germline, CDR1 is SGHNT, CDR2 YYREEE (reference sequence). The length of the CDR3 is 13 residues. Deletions cut 0 bases from V and 4 bases from J, with 7 bases between. The DNA for the CDR3 is TGTGCCAGCAGCTTGGATAGAACAGAGACCCAGTACTTC. It encodes CASSLDRTETQYF.

This chain connects TRBV28 to TRBJ2-5; D may be TRBD1 (6 bases). The CDR3 is 13 amino acids. Germline V lookup: CDR1 MDHEN, CDR2 SYDVKM. V was cut by 2 bases and J by 4 bases, with 8 bases left in between. The CDR3 spells CASSLRTVETQYF. CDR3 DNA: TGTGCCAGCAGTTTAAGGACAGTAGAGACCCAGTACTTC.

This rearrangement joins TRBV29-1 to TRBJ1-1; 9 nucleotides match TRBD1. Germline V gene sequence: CDR1 SQVTM, CDR2 ANQGSEA. This CDR3 has 13 residues. This CDR3 is CSLGQGLNTEAFF. The CDR3 coding sequence is TGCAGTCTGGGACAGGGTTTGAACACTGAAGCTTTCTTT.

This rearrangement joins TRBV11-3 to TRBJ1-1, with unresolved D. The CDR3 consists of 14 residues. The germline CDR1 and CDR2 sequences are SGHNT and YENEEA. Trimming stripped 1 base from V and 7 bases from J, with 13 bases between. The CDR3 coding sequence is TGTGCCAGCAGCTTAGCTTGGGAAAAAGGTGAAGCTTTCTTT. This translates into CASSLAWEKGEAFF.

This chain uses TRBV13 with TRBJ2-5; possibly TRBD2 for D (6 bases). V lost 5 bases to trimming and J lost 5 bases, with 15 bases between them. Germline values: CDR1 PRHDT, CDR2 FYEKMQ (reference sequence). CDR3 length: 14 amino acids. As DNA, the CDR3 is TGTGCCAGCAGCGCCGGGACTCGGTGGGAGACCCAGTACTTC. Translation gives CASSAGTRWETQYF.

This clone was counted once. This rearrangement joins TRBV28 to TRBJ1-2; D is undetermined. Trimming stripped 3 bases from V and 4 bases from J, with 9 bases between. Germline CDR1 is MDHEN and CDR2 is SYDVKM. The CDR3 covers 13 residues. DNA for the CDR3: TGTGCCAGCAGTTTGGCGGGGAGCTATGGCTACACCTTC. Protein product: CASSLAGSYGYTF.

The chain carries TRBV15 and TRBJ1-5; possible D gene TRBD1, 5 bases. Germline CDR1 is LNHNV and CDR2 is YYDKDF (reference sequence). This CDR3 has 16 amino acids. Trimming took off 3 bases at V and 0 bases at J, with 12 bases between the two ends. The CDR3 DNA sequence: TGTGCCACCAGCAGCGGGGGAGTTTTTAGCAATCAGCCCCAGCATTTT. It specifies CATSSGGVFSNQPQHF.

The chain links TRBV10-3 to TRBJ2-1; D is possibly TRBD2 (6 bases). Germline CDR1 reads ENHRY; CDR2 reads SYGVKD. The CDR3 is 13 residues long. The V gene lost 4 bases and the J gene lost 8 bases, with 12 bases spanning the gap. CDR3 nucleotide sequence: TGTGCCATCAGTGGGAGGGTGGCGTATGAGCAGTTCTTC. It encodes CAISGRVAYEQFF.

The rearrangement uses TRBV5-8 and TRBJ1-2; 8 bases match TRBD1. Germline CDR1 and CDR2: SGHTS and YDEGEE. V lost 4 bases to trimming and J lost 5 bases; unmatched junction nucleotides: 13. The CDR3 loop spans 16 amino acids. DNA of the CDR3: TGTGCCAGCAGCCCGTCGGGACAGGACATTTTTTATGGCTACACCTTC. Protein sequence: CASSPSGQDIFYGYTF.

The chain couples TRBV2 to TRBJ1-6, with 7 positions matching TRBD1. The V and J ends lost 5 bases and 0 bases, in that order; junction bases with no gene match: 4. The CDR3 contains 16 residues. In germline, CDR1 is SNHLY, CDR2 FYNNEI. CDR3 DNA sequence: TGTGCCAGCAGTACTACAGGGGCCTCCTATAATTCACCCCTCCACTTT. Translation: CASSTTGASYNSPLHF.

This chain uses TRBV5-4 with TRBJ2-5; 8 bases fit TRBD2. The germline CDR1 and CDR2 sequences are SGHNT and YYREEE (reference sequence). CDR3 length: 12 amino acids. V trimming: 4 bases; J trimming: 11 bases; junction bases outside the gene matches: 7. CDR3 DNA sequence: TGTGCCAGCAGCCGGGGCGGGGGGTCACAGTACTTC. Protein: CASSRGGGSQYF.

The CDR3 region has the DNA TGTGCCAGCGCGACGTGGGGCTACGAGCAGTACTTC. Translation: CASATWGYEQYF. The rearrangement uses TRBV27 and TRBJ2-7; D gene unclear. In germline, CDR1 is MNHEY, CDR2 SMNVEV (reference sequence). V lost 8 bases and J lost 3, with 11 bases in between. There are 12 residues in the CDR3.